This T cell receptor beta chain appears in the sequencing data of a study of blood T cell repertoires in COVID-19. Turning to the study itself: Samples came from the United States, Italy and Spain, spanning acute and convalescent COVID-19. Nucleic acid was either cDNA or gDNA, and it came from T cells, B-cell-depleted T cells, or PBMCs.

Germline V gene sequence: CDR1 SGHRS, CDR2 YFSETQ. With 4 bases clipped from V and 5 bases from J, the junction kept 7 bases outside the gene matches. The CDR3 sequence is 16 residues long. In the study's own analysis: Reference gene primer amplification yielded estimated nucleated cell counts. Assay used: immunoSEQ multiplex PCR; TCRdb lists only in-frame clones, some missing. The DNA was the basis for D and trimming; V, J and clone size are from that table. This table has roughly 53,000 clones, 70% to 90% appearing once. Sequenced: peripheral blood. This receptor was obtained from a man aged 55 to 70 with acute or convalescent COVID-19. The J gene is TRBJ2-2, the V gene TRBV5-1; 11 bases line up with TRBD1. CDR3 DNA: TGCGCCAGCAGCACCCGGACAGGGGGCGGAACCGGGGAGCTGTTTTTT. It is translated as CASSTRTGGGTGELFF.